These 27 T cell receptor beta chains were all obtained from the same sample, sequenced in a study of blood T cell repertoires in COVID-19. The data were produced by immunoSEQ multiplex PCR, yet TCRdb's version contains in-frame clones alone and is incomplete. The sample includes around 99,000 clones, around 89% of them seen just once. Sequencing was performed on peripheral blood. The origin of the receptors is a human donor in a cohort sampled during active COVID-19.

V gene TRBV6-2 or TRBV6-3 combines with J gene TRBJ2-3; unclear D gene. V lost 3 bases and J lost 2, with 6 bases in between. There are 13 residues in the CDR3. From germline, CDR1 is MNHEY and CDR2 SVGEGT. Here the CDR3 reads CASSYSNTDTQYF. As DNA, the CDR3 is TGTGCCAGCAGTTATAGTAACACAGATACGCAGTATTTT.

The chain links TRBV18 to TRBJ2-2; D is ambiguous. The germline V gene encodes CDR1 KGHSH and CDR2 LQKENI. Trimming shortened V by 2 bases and J by 3 bases, and 10 bases separated the two germline ends. The CDR3 loop spans 15 amino acids. The CDR3 is CASSPYLLYTGELFF. The CDR3 nucleotides read TGTGCCAGCTCACCATATTTGTTGTACACCGGGGAGCTGTTTTTT.

This clone was recorded once. The gene calls are TRBV28 and TRBJ1-3, with D uncertain. CDR1 and CDR2 (germline): MDHEN, SYDVKM. With 8 bases removed from V and 0 bases from J, the gap between germline ends came to 11 bases. This CDR3 has 14 residues. The chain's CDR3 is CASHMGISGNTIYF. CDR3 nucleotide sequence: TGTGCCAGCCACATGGGCATCTCTGGAAACACCATATATTTT.

V gene TRBV7-9 combines with J gene TRBJ1-2, with 7 nucleotides matching TRBD1. J was trimmed by 5 bases and V by 7 bases; bases with no gene match: 10. The CDR3 extends over 14 amino acids. Per germline, CDR1 SEHNR and CDR2 FQNEAQ (reference sequence). The CDR3, as DNA: TGTGCCAGCACCTTCGGCCAGGGGGAATATGGCTACACCTTC. The encoded protein is CASTFGQGEYGYTF.

The chain couples TRBV4-2 to TRBJ2-1; 9 bases map to TRBD2. The CDR3 is 15 amino acids. J gave up 6 bases and V 5 bases, and 8 bases lay outside the gene matches. CDR1 LGHNA and CDR2 YNFKEQ come from the germline V gene. CDR3 bases: TGTGCCAGCAGCACTCCGGGACTAGCAACCAATGAGCAGTTCTTC. Protein: CASSTPGLATNEQFF.

The count of this clone is one. This chain links TRBV15 with TRBJ1-4; TRBD1 agrees at 11 bases. Trimming at V came to 5 bases and at J to 10 bases, leaving 9 bases not matched to a gene. Germline V lookup: CDR1 LNHNV, CDR2 YYDKDF (reference sequence). The CDR3 is 15 residues long. This CDR3 is CATSGTGTGGRKLFF. The CDR3 bases are TGTGCCACCAGCGGAACCGGGACAGGGGGAAGAAAACTGTTTTTT. Combining the CDR3 with reference TRBV15 and TRBJ1-4 gives the whole variable domain DAMVIQNPRYQVTQFGKPVTLSCSQTLNHNVMYWYQQKSSQAPKLLFHYYDKDFNNEADTPDNFQSRRPNTSFCFLDIRSPGLGDTAMYLCATSGTGTGGRKLFFGSGTQLSVL.

V is TRBV2 and J is TRBJ2-7, with no clear D. The germline V gene encodes CDR1 SNHLY and CDR2 FYNNEI. The CDR3 totals 13 residues. Deletions cut 4 bases from V and 2 bases from J, with 9 bases between. CDR3 amino acids: CASSGVKPYEQYF. CDR3 sequence (DNA): TGTGCCAGCAGTGGAGTGAAACCCTACGAGCAGTACTTC.

V usage is TRBV10-3 and J usage is TRBJ2-2; TRBD1 agrees at 9 bases. Germline values: CDR1 ENHRY, CDR2 SYGVKD. J was trimmed by 0 bases and V by 10 bases; bases with no gene match: 3. CDR3 length: 14 amino acids. The CDR3 sequence: CATRTGANTGELFF. CDR3 DNA: TGTGCCACCAGGACAGGGGCGAACACCGGGGAGCTGTTTTTT.

The chain has TRBV27 and TRBJ1-1; TRBD1 agrees at 9 bases. Trimming at V came to 4 bases and at J to 11 bases, leaving 11 bases not matched to a gene. The CDR3 has 14 residues. CDR1 and CDR2 (germline): MNHEY, SMNVEV (reference sequence). CDR3 sequence (DNA): TGTGCCAGCAGTTCCTTTGGACCGACAGGGGGGGCTTTCTTT. It translates to CASSSFGPTGGAFF.

The genes are TRBV7-9 and TRBJ2-5, with D perhaps matching TRBD2 (5 bases). There are 14 residues in the CDR3. Per the germline V gene, CDR1 is SEHNR and CDR2 is FQNEAQ (reference sequence). The V end lost 2 bases, the J end lost 4 bases, and 11 bases lay between the germline ends. CDR3 sequence reads: CASSLLPRGETQYF. In DNA form, the CDR3 reads TGTGCCAGCAGCTTACTACCCCGGGGAGAGACCCAGTACTTC.

The V gene is TRBV25-1, the J gene TRBJ2-5; tentatively, D is TRBD2 (5 bases). V was trimmed by 3 bases and J by 5 bases, leaving 10 bases between them. Germline values: CDR1 MGHDK, CDR2 SYGVNS. The CDR3 is 13 residues long. CDR3 sequence reads: CASSDLRGETQYF. The CDR3 DNA reads as TGTGCCAGCAGTGATCTCCGCGGGGAGACCCAGTACTTC.

This sequence joins TRBV3-1 (or the pseudogene TRBV3-2) and TRBJ2-1; 10 nucleotides line up with TRBD2. The CDR3 is 15 residues long. Germline V gene sequence: CDR1 LGHDT, CDR2 YNNKEL (reference sequence). J lost 6 bases, V lost 2 bases, and 4 bases had no gene match. The CDR3 spells CASSQRLAGANEQFF. The CDR3 nucleotides are TGTGCCAGCAGCCAACGTCTAGCGGGAGCCAATGAGCAGTTCTTC.

V gene TRBV15 combines with J gene TRBJ2-7, with 12 bases matching TRBD2. This CDR3 spans 15 amino acids. Germline trimming cut 4 bases from V and 6 bases from J; bases unmatched to any gene: 7. CDR1 and CDR2 (germline): LNHNV, YYDKDF (reference sequence). The CDR3: CATSNRLAGVGEQYF. CDR3 in DNA: TGTGCCACCAGCAATAGACTAGCGGGAGTTGGCGAGCAGTACTTC.

In this sample, this clone turned up a few times. This rearrangement joins TRBV5-1 to TRBJ2-7; 9 positions match TRBD1. Per the germline V gene, CDR1 is SGHRS and CDR2 is YFSETQ. The CDR3 extends over 15 amino acids. The ends lost 3 bases at V and 0 bases at J; junction bases unmatched: 4. The CDR3 loop is CASSSGQGISYEQYF. Here the CDR3 DNA reads TGCGCCAGCAGCTCGGGACAGGGAATCTCCTACGAGCAGTACTTC.

The chain is built from TRBV2 and TRBJ2-1; D possibly corresponds to TRBD1 (6 bases). V was trimmed by 4 bases and J by 9 bases, leaving 13 bases between them. The CDR3 runs to 13 residues. Germline V gene data show CDR1 as SNHLY and CDR2 as FYNNEI. The CDR3 here is CASSGRGEGEQFF. The CDR3 nucleotides read TGTGCCAGCAGTGGCAGGGGAGAGGGTGAGCAGTTCTTC.

The chain combines TRBV19 with TRBJ1-2; D not resolved. Germline values: CDR1 LNHDA, CDR2 SQIVND (reference sequence). This CDR3 has 12 residues. V shed 8 bases and J shed 4 bases, with 11 bases lying between them. DNA of the CDR3: TGTGCCAGTGGCGAGGTGGGCTATGGCTACACCTTC. It encodes CASGEVGYGYTF.

This chain joins TRBV5-1 and TRBJ2-2, with TRBD2 matching over 14 bases. CDR3 length: 21 residues. Per germline, CDR1 SGHRS and CDR2 YFSETQ. V lost 4 bases to trimming and J lost 3 bases; unmatched junction nucleotides: 17. CDR3 loop: CASSPDRAGTSGSRYTGELFF. CDR3 nucleotide sequence: TGCGCCAGCAGCCCCGACAGGGCCGGGACTAGCGGGAGTCGATACACCGGGGAGCTGTTTTTT.

The chain carries TRBV12-3 or TRBV12-4 and TRBJ2-7; D may be TRBD1 (5 bases). Trimming stripped 4 bases from V and 1 base from J, with 8 bases between. The CDR3 has 13 amino acids. The CDR3 DNA sequence: TGTGCCAGCAGTTCTTCAGGGTCCTACGAGCAGTACTTC. It encodes CASSSSGSYEQYF.

The chain carries TRBV7-3 and TRBJ1-1; possibly TRBD1 for D (5 bases). The CDR3 length is 14 residues. Germline loops: CDR1 SGHTA, CDR2 FQGTGA. V was clipped by 0 bases and J by 4 bases, with 9 bases between them. CDR3: CASSLTGVGTEAFF. The CDR3 bases are TGTGCCAGCAGCTTAACAGGGGTGGGCACTGAAGCTTTCTTT.

The V call is TRBV7-3, the J call TRBJ2-3; possibly TRBD2 for D (6 bases). The CDR3 length is 15 residues. The V end was cut by 5 bases, the J end by 1 base, with 13 bases between. Looked up from germline, CDR1 is SGHTA and CDR2 is FQGTGA. The CDR3 coding sequence is TGTGCCAGCAGCCCTACTGGCGGGGGCACAGATACGCAGTATTTT. It translates to CASSPTGGGTDTQYF.

The chain links TRBV11-3 to TRBJ2-7, with 10 bases identical to TRBD2. The CDR3 spans 18 residues. Trimming took 0 bases from V and 2 from J; bases not matched to a gene: 10. The germline gives CDR1 SGHNT, CDR2 YENEEA. The CDR3 protein is CASSLDLLGLAYTYEQYF. CDR3 in DNA: TGTGCCAGCAGCTTAGATTTATTGGGACTAGCGTATACCTACGAGCAGTACTTC.

Only one count was recorded for this clone. This chain connects TRBV18 to TRBJ2-3, with 14 bases aligning to TRBD2. The length of the CDR3 is 18 residues. Trimming cost V 1 base and J 6 bases; bases outside gene matches: 9. Germline V gene data show CDR1 as KGHSH and CDR2 as LQKENI. The CDR3 DNA reads as TGTGCCAGCTCACCACTCCCGGGACTAGCGGGAGCGGTGGATACGCAGTATTTT. Its protein is CASSPLPGLAGAVDTQYF.

J is TRBJ1-1 and V is TRBV2, with D unclear. The ends were cut back, 8 bases at V and 5 bases at J, with 9 bases in the middle. The germline gives CDR1 SNHLY, CDR2 FYNNEI. This CDR3 comprises 11 residues. The CDR3 DNA is TGTGCCAGCTGGGGAGGGACTGAAGCTTTCTTT. Translated: CASWGGTEAFF.

This chain links TRBV6-1 with TRBJ1-5; D unresolved. Germline V gene lookup returns CDR1 MNHNS and CDR2 SASEGT. V gave up 2 bases and J gave up 4 bases, with 12 bases separating them. CDR3 length: 15 amino acids. CDR3 sequence: CASSESGQQNQPQHF. In nucleotides, the CDR3 is TGTGCCAGCAGTGAATCTGGGCAGCAAAATCAGCCCCAGCATTTT.

This clone appeared once. The rearrangement uses TRBV25-1 and TRBJ1-1, with 12 positions matching TRBD1. This CDR3 is built from 14 residues. Germline V gene lookup returns CDR1 MGHDK and CDR2 SYGVNS. Trimming took 6 bases from V and 4 from J; bases not matched to a gene: 3. The DNA of the CDR3 is TGTGCCAGCAGGGGACAGGGGGCGAGCACTGAAGCTTTCTTT. It specifies CASRGQGASTEAFF.

The V call is TRBV19, the J call TRBJ2-2; D uncertain. The CDR3 totals 14 residues. Trimming pared 6 bases from V and 4 bases from J, leaving 12 bases between. In germline, CDR1 is LNHDA, CDR2 SQIVND (reference sequence). This chain's CDR3 is CASRRGTGTGELFF. The CDR3 region has the DNA TGTGCCAGTAGGAGAGGCACTGGCACCGGGGAGCTGTTTTTT.

V gene TRBV19 combines with J gene TRBJ2-5, with 8 bases lining up with TRBD2. The CDR3 runs to 16 residues. Trimming cost V 2 bases and J 6 bases; bases outside gene matches: 11. The germline gives CDR1 LNHDA, CDR2 SQIVND (reference sequence). CDR3 sequence: CASSILSGSGFQTQYF. The DNA for the CDR3 is TGTGCCAGTAGTATACTAAGCGGGAGTGGTTTTCAGACCCAGTACTTC.